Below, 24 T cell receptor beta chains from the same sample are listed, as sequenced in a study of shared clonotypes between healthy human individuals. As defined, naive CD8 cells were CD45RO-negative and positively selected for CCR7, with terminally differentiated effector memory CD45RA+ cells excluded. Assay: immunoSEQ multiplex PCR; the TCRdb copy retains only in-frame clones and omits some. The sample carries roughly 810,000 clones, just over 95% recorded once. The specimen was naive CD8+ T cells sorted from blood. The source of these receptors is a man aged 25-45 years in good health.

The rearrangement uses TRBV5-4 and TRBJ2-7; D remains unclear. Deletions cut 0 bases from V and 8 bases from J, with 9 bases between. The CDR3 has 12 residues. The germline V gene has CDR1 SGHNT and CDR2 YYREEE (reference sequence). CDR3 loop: CASSLGHNKQYF. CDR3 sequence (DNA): TGTGCCAGCAGCTTGGGGCATAACAAGCAGTACTTC.

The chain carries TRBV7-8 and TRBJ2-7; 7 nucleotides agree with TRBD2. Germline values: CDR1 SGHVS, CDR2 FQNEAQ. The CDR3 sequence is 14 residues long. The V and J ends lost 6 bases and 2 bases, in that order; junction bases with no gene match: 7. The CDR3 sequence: CASSRGRGTYEQYF. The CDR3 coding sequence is TGTGCCAGCAGTCGAGGGAGGGGTACCTACGAGCAGTACTTC.

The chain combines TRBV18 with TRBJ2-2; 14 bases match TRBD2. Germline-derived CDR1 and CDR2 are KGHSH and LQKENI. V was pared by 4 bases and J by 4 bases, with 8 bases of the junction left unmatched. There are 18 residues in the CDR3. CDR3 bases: TGTGCCAGCTCACGGGAGGGACTAGCGGGAGTTCGCACCGGGGAGCTGTTTTTT. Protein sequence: CASSREGLAGVRTGELFF. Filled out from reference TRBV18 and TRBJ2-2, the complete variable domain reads NAGVMQNPRHLVRRRGQEARLRCSPMKGHSHVYWYRQLPEEGLKFMVYLQKENIIDESGMPKERFSAEFPKEGPSILRIQQVVRGDSAAYFCASSREGLAGVRTGELFFGEGSRLTVL.

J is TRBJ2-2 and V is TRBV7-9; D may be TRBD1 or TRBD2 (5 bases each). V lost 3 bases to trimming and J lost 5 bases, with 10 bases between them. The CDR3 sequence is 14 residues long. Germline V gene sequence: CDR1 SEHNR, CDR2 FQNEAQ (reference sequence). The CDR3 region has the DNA TGTGCCAGCAGCTTTGTTGGGGGTACCGGGGAGCTGTTTTTT. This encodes CASSFVGGTGELFF.

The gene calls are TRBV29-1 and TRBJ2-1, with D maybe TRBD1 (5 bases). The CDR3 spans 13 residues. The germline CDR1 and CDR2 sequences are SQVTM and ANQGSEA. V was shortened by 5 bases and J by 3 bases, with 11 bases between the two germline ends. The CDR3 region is CSVIQENYNEQFF. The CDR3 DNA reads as TGCAGCGTTATACAGGAAAACTACAATGAGCAGTTCTTC.

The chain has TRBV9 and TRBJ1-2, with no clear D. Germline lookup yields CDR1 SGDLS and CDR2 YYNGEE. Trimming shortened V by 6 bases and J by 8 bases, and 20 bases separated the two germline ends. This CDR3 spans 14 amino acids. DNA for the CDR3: TGTGCCAGCACTCACGAACAGAAGGAGACCGGCTACACCTTC. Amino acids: CASTHEQKETGYTF.

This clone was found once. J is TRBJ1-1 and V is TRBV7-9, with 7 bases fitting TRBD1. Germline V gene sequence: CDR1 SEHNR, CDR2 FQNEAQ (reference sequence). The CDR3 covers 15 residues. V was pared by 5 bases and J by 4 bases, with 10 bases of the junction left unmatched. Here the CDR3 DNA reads TGTGCCAGCAGCGCAAGACAGGGAGGGACCACTGAAGCTTTCTTT. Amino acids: CASSARQGGTTEAFF.

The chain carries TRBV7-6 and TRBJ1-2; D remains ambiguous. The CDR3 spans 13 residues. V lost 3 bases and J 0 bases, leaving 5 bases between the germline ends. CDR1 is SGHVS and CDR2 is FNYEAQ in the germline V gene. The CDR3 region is CASSFEANYGYTF. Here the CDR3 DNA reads TGTGCCAGCAGCTTCGAGGCTAACTATGGCTACACCTTC.

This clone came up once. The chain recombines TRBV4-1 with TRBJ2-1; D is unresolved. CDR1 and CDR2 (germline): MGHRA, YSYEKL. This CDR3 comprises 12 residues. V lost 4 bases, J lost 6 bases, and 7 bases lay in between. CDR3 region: CASSLEGNEQFF. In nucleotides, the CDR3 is TGCGCCAGCAGCCTGGAAGGCAATGAGCAGTTCTTC.

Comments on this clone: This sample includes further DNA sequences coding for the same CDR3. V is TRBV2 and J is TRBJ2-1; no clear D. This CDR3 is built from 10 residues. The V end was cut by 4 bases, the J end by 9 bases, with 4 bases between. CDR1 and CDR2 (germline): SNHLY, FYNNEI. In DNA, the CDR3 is TGTGCCAGCAGTGTTAGTGAGCAGTTCTTC. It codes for CASSVSEQFF.

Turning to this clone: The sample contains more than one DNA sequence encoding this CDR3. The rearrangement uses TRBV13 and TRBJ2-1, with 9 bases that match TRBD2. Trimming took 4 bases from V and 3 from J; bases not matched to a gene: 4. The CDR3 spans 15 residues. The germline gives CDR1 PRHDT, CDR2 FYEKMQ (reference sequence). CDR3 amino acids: CASSSGLASYNEQFF. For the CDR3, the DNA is TGTGCCAGCAGCTCAGGACTAGCGAGCTACAATGAGCAGTTCTTC.

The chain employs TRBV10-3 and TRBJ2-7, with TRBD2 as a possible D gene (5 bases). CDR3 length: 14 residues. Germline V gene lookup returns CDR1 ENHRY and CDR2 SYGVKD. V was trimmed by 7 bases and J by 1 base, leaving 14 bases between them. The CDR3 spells CAINYGGPSYEQYF. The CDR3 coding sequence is TGTGCCATCAATTATGGCGGGCCATCCTACGAGCAGTACTTC.

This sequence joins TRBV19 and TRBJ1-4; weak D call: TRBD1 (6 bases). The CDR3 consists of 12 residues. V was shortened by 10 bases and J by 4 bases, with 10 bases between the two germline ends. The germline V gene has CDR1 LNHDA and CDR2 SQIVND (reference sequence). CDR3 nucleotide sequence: TGTGCCACCGGGACAAGTAATGAAAAACTGTTTTTT. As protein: CATGTSNEKLFF.

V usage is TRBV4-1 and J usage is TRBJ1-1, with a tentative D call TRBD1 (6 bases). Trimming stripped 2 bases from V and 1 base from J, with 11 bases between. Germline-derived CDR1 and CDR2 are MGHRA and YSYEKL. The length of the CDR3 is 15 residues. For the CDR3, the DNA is TGCGCCAGCAGCCAATCTCGGACAGCGAACACTGAAGCTTTCTTT. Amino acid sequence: CASSQSRTANTEAFF.

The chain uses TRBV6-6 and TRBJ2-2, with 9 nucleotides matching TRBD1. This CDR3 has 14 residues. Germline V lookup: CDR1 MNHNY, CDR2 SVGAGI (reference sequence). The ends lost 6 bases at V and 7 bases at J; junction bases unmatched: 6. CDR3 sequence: CASSRTGAYGELFF. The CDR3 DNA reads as TGTGCCAGCAGCCGGACAGGGGCCTACGGGGAGCTGTTTTTT.

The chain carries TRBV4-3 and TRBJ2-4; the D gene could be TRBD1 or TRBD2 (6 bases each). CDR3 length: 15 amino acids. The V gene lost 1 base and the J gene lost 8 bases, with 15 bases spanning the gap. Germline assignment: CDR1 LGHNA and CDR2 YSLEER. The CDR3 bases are TGCGCCAGCAGCCAAGTGGTCGGGGGCGAGGACATTCAGTACTTC. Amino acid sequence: CASSQVVGGEDIQYF.

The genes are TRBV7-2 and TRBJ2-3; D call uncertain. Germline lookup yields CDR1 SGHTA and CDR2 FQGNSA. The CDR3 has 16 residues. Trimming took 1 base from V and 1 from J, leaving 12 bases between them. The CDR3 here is CASSLVTAYRTDTQYF. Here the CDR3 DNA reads TGTGCCAGCAGCTTAGTGACGGCATATCGCACAGATACGCAGTATTTT.

Here the CDR3 DNA reads TGTGCCAGCAGCCCCGGACGGTGGCCCTACGAGCAGTACTTC. As protein: CASSPGRWPYEQYF. The J gene is TRBJ2-7, the V gene TRBV5-5; D gene unclear. The CDR3 extends over 14 amino acids. Germline CDR1 and CDR2: SGHKS and YYEKEE (reference sequence). Trimming took off 4 bases at V and 2 bases at J, with 13 bases between the two ends.

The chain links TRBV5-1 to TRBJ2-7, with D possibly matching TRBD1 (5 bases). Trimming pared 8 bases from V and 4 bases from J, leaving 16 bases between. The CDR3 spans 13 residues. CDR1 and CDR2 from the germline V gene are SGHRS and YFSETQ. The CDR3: CASRGSLGYEQYF. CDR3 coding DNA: TGCGCCAGTAGGGGCAGCTTAGGGTACGAGCAGTACTTC.

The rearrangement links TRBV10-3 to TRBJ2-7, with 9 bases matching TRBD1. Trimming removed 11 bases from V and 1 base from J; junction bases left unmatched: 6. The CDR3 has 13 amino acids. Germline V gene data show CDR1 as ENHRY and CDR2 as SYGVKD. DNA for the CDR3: TGTGCCGGTCGGACAGGGGAGTCCTACGAGCAGTACTTC. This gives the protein CAGRTGESYEQYF.

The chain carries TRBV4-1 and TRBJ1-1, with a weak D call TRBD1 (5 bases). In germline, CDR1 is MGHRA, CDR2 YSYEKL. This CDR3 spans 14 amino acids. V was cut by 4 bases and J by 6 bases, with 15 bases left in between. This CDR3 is CASSRGTPSAEAFF. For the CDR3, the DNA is TGCGCCAGCAGCCGGGGGACCCCCAGCGCTGAAGCTTTCTTT.

DNA for the CDR3: TGTGCCAGCAGCTTAGAGGGTGAGGGTACCCATGAGCAGTTCTTC. This sequence encodes CASSLEGEGTHEQFF. The rearrangement joins TRBV7-6 to TRBJ2-1; D may be TRBD2 (5 bases). This CDR3 contains 15 residues. V lost 1 base to trimming and J lost 8 bases, with 15 bases between them. The germline gives CDR1 SGHVS, CDR2 FNYEAQ.

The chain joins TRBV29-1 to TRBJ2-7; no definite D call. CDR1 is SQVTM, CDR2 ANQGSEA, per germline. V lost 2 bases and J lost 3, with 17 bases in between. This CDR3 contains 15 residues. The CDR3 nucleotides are TGCAGCGTTGAACTGGACCGCGCCGGCGACTACGAGCAGTACTTC. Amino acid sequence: CSVELDRAGDYEQYF.

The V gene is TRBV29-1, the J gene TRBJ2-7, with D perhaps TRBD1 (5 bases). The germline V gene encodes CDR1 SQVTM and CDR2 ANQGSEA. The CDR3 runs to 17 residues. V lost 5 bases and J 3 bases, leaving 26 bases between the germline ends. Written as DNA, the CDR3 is TGCAGCGTTCGGAGTCCAGGGAAAAGTCGTGCTATCTACGAGCAGTACTTC. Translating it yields CSVRSPGKSRAIYEQYF.